What follows are 10 T cell receptor beta chains derived from one specimen sequenced in a study of T-cell reconstitution after alpha-beta-depleted transplantation in children. The authors prepared the TCRbeta library with unique molecular identifiers. TCRdb recomputed calls from the PCR reads with MiXCR, one row per CDR3 protein. The top ten hold 28% of the sample, which has some 220,000 distinct CDR3 sequences, approximately 10% seen once. The sample in question was PBMCs, obtained before TCRalphabeta/CD19-depleted stem cell transplant. Receptors originate from a child less than two years old with acute myeloid leukemia, due to receive a stem cell transplant.

This clonotype occurred many times. Written as DNA, the CDR3 is TGTGCCAGCAGGTCGACAGGGTATCAGCCCCAGCATTTT. It translates to CASRSTGYQPQHF. The rearrangement uses TRBV2 and TRBJ1-5, with 7 positions matching TRBD1. The CDR3 is made up of 13 amino acids. The trim removed 6 bases at V and 5 bases at J, leaving 4 bases unmatched. Looked up from germline, CDR1 is SNHLY and CDR2 is FYNNEI. The complete variable domain, with remaining parts taken from reference TRBV2 and TRBJ1-5, reads EPEVTQTPSHQVTQMGQEVILRCVPISNHLYFYWYRQILGQKVEFLVSFYNNEISEKSEIFDDQFSVERPDGSNFTLKIRSTKLEDSAMYFCASRSTGYQPQHFGDGTRLSIL.

This clonotype was counted at least ten times. The V and J genes are TRBV2 and TRBJ2-5, with D perhaps matching TRBD1 or TRBD2 (6 bases each). From germline, CDR1 is SNHLY and CDR2 FYNNEI. The CDR3 is 15 amino acids. Trimming took 3 bases from V and 5 from J, leaving 16 bases between them. DNA for the CDR3: TGTGCCAGCAGTGAGCACAGGGTTCGGGGGGAGACCCAGTACTTC. Translating gives CASSEHRVRGETQYF.

At least ten counts were recorded for this clonotype. The chain has TRBV10-3 and TRBJ2-1; D might be TRBD1 or TRBD2, each matching 6 bases. V lost 11 bases and J 8 bases, leaving 16 bases between the germline ends. CDR3 length: 12 residues. The V gene's germline CDR1 is ENHRY and CDR2 SYGVKD. The CDR3 nucleotides are TGTGCCGTCGGGACTTACAGGGATGAGCAGTTCTTC. Its translation is CAVGTYRDEQFF.

This clonotype occurred many times. The gene calls are TRBV5-1 and TRBJ2-3, with D possibly being TRBD2 (5 bases). CDR1 is SGHRS, CDR2 YFSETQ, per germline. Trimming took off 4 bases at V and 0 bases at J, with 12 bases between the two ends. This CDR3 is 15 amino acids long. The CDR3 loop reads CASSPEEESTDTQYF. As DNA, the CDR3 is TGCGCCAGCAGCCCGGAGGAGGAAAGCACAGATACGCAGTATTTT.

This clonotype was observed many times. V and J are TRBV7-9 and TRBJ1-2; 10 bases line up with TRBD1. Germline V CDR1 and CDR2: SEHNR, FQNEAQ (reference sequence). The CDR3 runs 12 residues. The V gene end was trimmed by 5 bases and the J gene end by 10 bases; junction bases not matched to a gene: 4. CDR3 amino acids: CASSQDRGDYTF. The CDR3 DNA reads as TGTGCCAGCAGCCAGGACAGGGGGGACTACACCTTC.

This clonotype was detected many times. V is TRBV20-1 and J is TRBJ2-4; D might be TRBD1 or TRBD2, each matching 5 bases. Trimming removed 5 bases from V and 2 bases from J, with 22 bases in between. Germline V gene lookup returns CDR1 DFQATT and CDR2 SNEGSKA (reference sequence). CDR3 size: 17 residues. Here the CDR3 reads CSAFCTGTACPKNIQYF. In DNA form, the CDR3 reads TGCAGTGCTTTCTGTACTGGGACCGCCTGTCCCAAAAACATTCAGTACTTC.

This clonotype was recorded at least ten times. The chain is built from TRBV10-3 and TRBJ1-2, with TRBD1 as a possible D gene (6 bases). Germline CDR1 and CDR2: ENHRY and SYGVKD. This CDR3 has 15 amino acids. Trimming removed 0 bases at V and 2 bases at J, with 10 bases between. Here the CDR3 DNA reads TGTGCCATCAGTGAGTCTCAGGGGACGAACTATGGCTACACCTTC. Protein product: CAISESQGTNYGYTF.

The CDR3, as DNA: TGTGCCAGCAGCTTATCGGGGGGGAACACTGAAGCTTTCTTT. Residues: CASSLSGGNTEAFF. This rearrangement joins TRBV7-9 to TRBJ1-1; maybe TRBD1 (5 bases). V was clipped by 2 bases and J by 1 base, with 8 bases between them. Germline V gene lookup returns CDR1 SEHNR and CDR2 FQNEAQ (reference sequence). The CDR3 has 14 residues.

This clonotype was recorded at least ten times. This CDR3 reads CASSFHGNYEQYF. The CDR3 coding sequence is TGTGCCAGCAGCTTTCACGGGAACTACGAGCAGTACTTC. This rearrangement joins TRBV7-9 to TRBJ2-7, with D perhaps TRBD2 (5 bases). The CDR3 is made up of 13 amino acids. Germline CDR1 and CDR2: SEHNR and FQNEAQ (reference sequence). The V end lost 3 bases, the J end lost 3 bases, and 9 bases lay between the germline ends.

Details on this clonotype: With a much larger clone just one base away, this may be a read error. The CDR3 region is CASRTVEFYGYTF. The CDR3 DNA follows: TGTGCCAGCAGAACAGTGGAATTTTATGGCTACACCTTC. This chain joins TRBV7-2 and TRBJ1-2; D uncertain. Germline-derived CDR1 and CDR2 are SGHTA and FQGNSA. The CDR3 covers 13 residues. V lost 6 bases to trimming and J lost 5 bases, with 13 bases between them.